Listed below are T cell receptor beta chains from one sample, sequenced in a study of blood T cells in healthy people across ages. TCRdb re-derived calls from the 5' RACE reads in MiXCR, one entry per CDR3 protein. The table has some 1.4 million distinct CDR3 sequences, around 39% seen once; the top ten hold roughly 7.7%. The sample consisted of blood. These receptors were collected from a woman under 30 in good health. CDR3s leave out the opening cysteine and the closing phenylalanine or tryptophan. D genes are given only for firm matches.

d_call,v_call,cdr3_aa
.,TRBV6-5,ASSYSRLGGGTQY
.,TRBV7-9,ASSPRGEIYEQY
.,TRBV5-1,ASSLTALTNSNYGYT
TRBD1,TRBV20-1,IKGQGGDGYT
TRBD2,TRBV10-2,ASSESLAGLTDTQY
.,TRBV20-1,SARDPNPMHRDTDTQY
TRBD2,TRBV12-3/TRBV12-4,ASRKASGAQY
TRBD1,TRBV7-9,ASSSGQGAQGEQY
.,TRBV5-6,ASSGQSSPLH
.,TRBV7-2,ASSLKRILTGELF
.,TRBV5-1,ASRRTSGSYGQY
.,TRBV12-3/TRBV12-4,ASRRLTGEKFNEQY
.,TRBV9,ASSALPDNQETQY
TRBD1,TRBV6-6,ASSRSGTGGGKLF
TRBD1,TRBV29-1,SVQGQAYEQY
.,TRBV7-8,ASSPVGQGIGQF
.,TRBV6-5,ASSSTPSEQY
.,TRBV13,ASSLEDATVAGNTIY
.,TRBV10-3,AISELVGEQF
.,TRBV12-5,ASGKGDFSPTDTQY
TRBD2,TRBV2,ASPTSGRANEQF
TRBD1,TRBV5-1,ASSGQGPPTDTQY
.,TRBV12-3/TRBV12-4,ASTPPGVGVYGYT
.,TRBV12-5,ASGLGRVSTDTQY
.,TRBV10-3,AISGTGSPSGYT
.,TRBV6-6,ASTDDSPYQPQH
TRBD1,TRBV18,ASSPIGTGVSGNTIY
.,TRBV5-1,ASSLAGIVTEAF
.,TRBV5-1,ASSVRGVGETQY
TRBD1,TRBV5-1,ASSIRTGDNEQF
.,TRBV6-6,ASSYQGWGKNIQY
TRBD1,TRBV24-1,ATSDSGTGWRDTQY
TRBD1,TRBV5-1,ASSLAGTEINEKLF
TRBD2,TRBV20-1,SARVAGEFYEQY
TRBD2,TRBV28,ASSRGLAGNTGELF
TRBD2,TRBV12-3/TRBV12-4,ASSSNPTSVLAKNIQY
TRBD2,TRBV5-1,ASSSGVLAGGYNEQF